The clone carrying this T cell receptor beta chain was counted a few times. Its antigen remains unidentified. Each CDR3 protein gets one entry after TCRdb re-called the RT-PCR reads with MiXCR. The table includes about 480,000 distinct CDR3 sequences, over 10% detected once. Germline values: CDR1 SGDLS, CDR2 YYNGEE. The V end lost 0 bases, the J end lost 5 bases, and 15 bases lay between the germline ends. The length of the CDR3 is 15 residues. The source of the sample is a study of response to subunit inactivated influenza vaccine. Study-level results: New T cells are recruited in small numbers by each seasonal influenza vaccination, according to the authors' suggestion.

The starting material was PBMCs from blood, obtained 45 days after vaccination. The rearrangement joins TRBV9 to TRBJ2-7; no reliable D call. The clonotype originates from a man between 45 and 60 years old who received an inactivated influenza vaccine. CDR3 sequence: CASSVGHAGVNEQYF. The CDR3 DNA reads TGTGCCAGCAGCGTAGGACACGCAGGTGTCAACGAGCAGTACTTC.